The following is a TCR beta chain sequence with its context. This sample is part of a study of blood T cell repertoires in COVID-19. Overall study: PBMCs, B-cell-depleted T cells, or T cells were the source of the cDNA or gDNA that made up the material.

The CDR3 length is 16 residues. V was pared by 0 bases and J by 2 bases, with 15 bases between. Germline V gives CDR1 SGHDT, CDR2 YYEEEE. Data came from immunoSEQ multiplex PCR; TCRdb stores just in-frame clones and leaves some out. Of around 250,000 clones detected, around 84% appear once; the ten largest clones hold 1.6%. Sequencing was done on a sample of PBMCs or T cells enriched from blood (not recorded which). V gene TRBV5-6 combines with J gene TRBJ2-7; a possible D gene is TRBD2 (6 bases). This TCR was sampled from a woman aged 45-59 years who had recovered from COVID-19. CDR3 sequence: CASSLVVGLLTYEQYF. In nucleotides, the CDR3 is TGTGCCAGCAGCTTGGTAGTCGGACTATTAACCTACGAGCAGTACTTC.